Shown below are 6 T cell receptor beta chains from a single sample sequenced in a study of T cell changes during pregnancy in multiple sclerosis. Sequenced by immunoSEQ multiplex PCR; TCRdb stores in-frame clones only, minus some. The sample contains some 110,000 clones, 90% to 95% of which appear only once. The sequencing used peripheral blood, collected in the third trimester of pregnancy. The receptors originated from a female donor with multiple sclerosis, enrolled in a pregnancy study.

The V call is TRBV5-6, the J call TRBJ1-5, with 7 bases that match TRBD1. Germline assignment: CDR1 SGHDT and CDR2 YYEEEE. The CDR3 has 14 residues. Trimming at V came to 2 bases and at J to 5 bases, leaving 4 bases not matched to a gene. CDR3 residues: CASSFGTDDQPQHF. The CDR3 coding sequence is TGTGCCAGCAGCTTTGGGACAGACGATCAGCCCCAGCATTTT. The variable domain in full, completed from reference TRBV5-6 and TRBJ1-5, reads DAGVTQSPTHLIKTRGQQVTLRCSPKSGHDTVSWYQQALGQGPQFIFQYYEEEERQRGNFPDRFSGHQFPNYSSELNVNALLLGDSALYLCASSFGTDDQPQHFGDGTRLSIL.

The table lists this clone with a count of one. This chain connects TRBV5-4 to TRBJ1-1, with no clear D. The germline CDR1 and CDR2 sequences are SGHNT and YYREEE (reference sequence). V lost 2 bases, J lost 1 base, and 9 bases lay in between. This CDR3 contains 14 residues. This CDR3 reads CASSFRRENTEAFF. As DNA, the CDR3 is TGTGCCAGCAGCTTCAGGCGGGAGAACACTGAAGCTTTCTTT.

The rearrangement links TRBV10-2 to TRBJ2-7; D is ambiguous. Germline CDR1 and CDR2: WSHSY and SAAADI. The V end was cut by 0 bases, the J end by 0 bases, with 9 bases between. CDR3 size: 15 residues. The DNA for the CDR3 is TGCGCCAGCAGTGAGTCCGACTCCCTCTCCTACGAGCAGTACTTC. Its translation: CASSESDSLSYEQYF.

The chain carries TRBV11-2 and TRBJ1-1; 7 bases are a match to TRBD1. Germline-derived CDR1 and CDR2 are SGHAT and FQNNGV. The CDR3 spans 16 residues. V lost 1 base, J lost 1 base, and 6 bases stayed unmatched. CDR3 bases: TGTGCCAGCAGCTTAGGGTCCAGGGGGAAGAACACTGAAGCTTTCTTT. Translation: CASSLGSRGKNTEAFF.

The rearrangement links TRBV5-1 to TRBJ2-2; the D gene is possibly TRBD1 (6 bases). V was cut by 5 bases and J by 0 bases, with 8 bases left in between. The germline V gene has CDR1 SGHRS and CDR2 YFSETQ. The CDR3 runs 14 residues. CDR3 sequence: CASRGGPNTGELFF. CDR3 DNA sequence: TGCGCCAGCAGAGGGGGACCGAACACCGGGGAGCTGTTTTTT.

The genes are TRBV9 and TRBJ2-2, with 7 bases identical to TRBD1. Germline V gives CDR1 SGDLS, CDR2 YYNGEE. The CDR3 spans 16 residues. V shed 2 bases, J shed 3 bases, and the junction held 7 bases outside the gene matches. The CDR3 is CASSVSGGRDTGELFF. The DNA of the CDR3 is TGTGCCAGCAGCGTCTCAGGGGGAAGGGACACCGGGGAGCTGTTTTTT.